The 23 T cell receptor beta chains below all came from one sample that was sequenced in a study of T-cell memory formation after mild COVID-19. TCRdb analysed the 5' RACE reads with MiXCR anew, one entry per CDR3 protein. The data hold some 50,000 distinct CDR3 sequences, with 12% observed a single time. Sequencing was performed on PBMCs or a T cell subset sorted from them (not recorded which). These receptors were collected from a man aged 18 to 29 who had mild COVID-19 (a few samples of this study predate the infection). Cell type and time point are not known.

The chain has TRBV15 and TRBJ1-2, with unresolved D. V lost 1 base and J lost 7, with 16 bases in between. The length of the CDR3 is 15 residues. Germline V gene data show CDR1 as LNHNV and CDR2 as YYDKDF (reference sequence). The CDR3: CATSRVLGMTIGYTF. In DNA form, the CDR3 reads TGTGCCACCAGCAGAGTCCTCGGGATGACTATTGGCTACACCTTC. The whole variable domain, remainder taken from reference TRBV15 and TRBJ1-2, is DAMVIQNPRYQVTQFGKPVTLSCSQTLNHNVMYWYQQKSSQAPKLLFHYYDKDFNNEADTPDNFQSRRPNTSFCFLDIRSPGLGDTAMYLCATSRVLGMTIGYTFGSGTRLTVV.

This clonotype was detected only once. The chain is built from TRBV20-1 and TRBJ2-5, with 10 positions matching TRBD1. The V gene's germline CDR1 is DFQATT and CDR2 SNEGSKA (reference sequence). The CDR3 consists of 18 residues. Trimming cost V 5 bases and J 1 base; bases outside gene matches: 16. CDR3 residues: CSASGTGEQRARQETQYF. The CDR3 nucleotides read TGCAGTGCTTCGGGGACAGGGGAGCAGCGGGCGCGCCAAGAGACCCAGTACTTC.

The rearrangement uses TRBV12-3 or TRBV12-4 and TRBJ1-2; D is perhaps TRBD1 (6 bases). With 6 bases removed from V and 4 bases from J, the gap between germline ends came to 18 bases. The CDR3 is 15 amino acids. CDR3 nucleotides: TGTGCCAGCAGCCGGAGCAGGGGAGGGGGCTATGGCTACACCTTC. The encoded protein is CASSRSRGGGYGYTF.

This clonotype occurred many times. This sequence joins TRBV24-1 and TRBJ2-3; D perhaps matches TRBD1 (6 bases). Trimming pared 9 bases from V and 9 bases from J, leaving 21 bases between. Looked up from germline, CDR1 is KGHDR and CDR2 is SFDVKD. There are 14 residues in the CDR3. CDR3 in DNA: TGTGCCACCGGGGGCCGGAGCAGTCCACTAACGCAGTATTTT. As protein: CATGGRSSPLTQYF.

J is TRBJ1-5 and V is TRBV20-1; D gene ambiguous. Germline-derived CDR1 and CDR2 are DFQATT and SNEGSKA (reference sequence). V lost 0 bases, J lost 0 bases, and 12 bases lay in between. The CDR3 has 16 amino acids. The CDR3 loop is CSARDRIRGSNQPQHF. DNA for the CDR3: TGCAGTGCTAGAGATCGAATCCGGGGTAGCAATCAGCCCCAGCATTTT.

This clonotype turned up a few times. This chain connects TRBV7-2 to TRBJ2-2; D is tentatively TRBD1 or TRBD2 (5 bases each). There are 15 residues in the CDR3. V was pared by 3 bases and J by 1 base, with 9 bases between. Germline V CDR1 and CDR2: SGHTA, FQGNSA. CDR3 amino acids: CASSFSGGNTGELFF. CDR3 bases: TGTGCCAGCAGCTTTAGTGGGGGGAACACCGGGGAGCTGTTTTTT.

This chain joins TRBV7-9 and TRBJ1-5; 9 nucleotides line up with TRBD1. Germline CDR1 reads SEHNR; CDR2 reads FQNEAQ (reference sequence). V lost 4 bases, J lost 0 bases, and 7 bases stayed unmatched. The CDR3 has 17 amino acids. Here the CDR3 reads CASSSGTGIPSNQPQHF. The CDR3 DNA follows: TGTGCCAGCAGCTCCGGGACAGGGATCCCTAGCAATCAGCCCCAGCATTTT.

The sample holds many counts of this clonotype. The chain links TRBV5-1 to TRBJ2-1, with D possibly matching TRBD1 (6 bases). The CDR3 is 16 amino acids. The V end lost 4 bases, the J end lost 1 base, and 15 bases lay between the germline ends. Germline V gene sequence: CDR1 SGHRS, CDR2 YFSETQ. The CDR3 bases are TGCGCCAGCAGCAGAAACAGGGACCCATCCTACAATGAGCAGTTCTTC. This gives the protein CASSRNRDPSYNEQFF.

This clonotype turned up a few times. The chain recombines TRBV5-5 with TRBJ2-2; 9 nucleotides align to TRBD1. The length of the CDR3 is 17 residues. Per the germline V gene, CDR1 is SGHKS and CDR2 is YYEKEE (reference sequence). V lost 4 bases to trimming and J lost 1 base; unmatched junction nucleotides: 8. Here the CDR3 DNA reads TGTGCCAGCAGCCCGAAGACAGGGGGAGAGAACACCGGGGAGCTGTTTTTT. Protein product: CASSPKTGGENTGELFF.

This clonotype has only a few counts. The J gene is TRBJ2-1, the V gene TRBV7-2; tentative D call: TRBD2 (6 bases). V lost 5 bases and J 10 bases, leaving 24 bases between the germline ends. The V gene's germline CDR1 is SGHTA and CDR2 FQGNSA. This CDR3 is built from 16 residues. DNA of the CDR3: TGTGCCAGCAGCCCCCGCGCGAGCGGGCCCCTCGGGGAGCAGTTCTTC. Translation gives CASSPRASGPLGEQFF.

This clonotype was counted ten times or more. J is TRBJ2-1 and V is TRBV12-3 or TRBV12-4; 9 positions match TRBD2. The CDR3 spans 15 residues. V lost 3 bases, J lost 9 bases, and 9 bases stayed unmatched. As DNA, the CDR3 is TGTGCCAGCAGTTTGCGGCGGGGGGGCCTAGGTGAGCAGTTCTTC. This translates into CASSLRRGGLGEQFF.

This clonotype was found a few times. This chain uses TRBV29-1 with TRBJ2-3; the D gene could be TRBD1 or TRBD2 (5 bases each). The CDR3 extends over 15 amino acids. Germline V lookup: CDR1 SQVTM, CDR2 ANQGSEA. V lost 4 bases and J 0 bases, leaving 14 bases between the germline ends. CDR3 loop: CSVVRGTPSTDTQYF. The CDR3, as DNA: TGCAGCGTTGTTCGAGGGACCCCTAGCACAGATACGCAGTATTTT.

This sequence joins TRBV7-8 and TRBJ2-7; TRBD1 aligns across 9 bases. The CDR3 contains 15 residues. Germline V lookup: CDR1 SGHVS, CDR2 FQNEAQ. With V trimmed by 5 bases and J by 7 bases, 12 bases remained unmatched. The CDR3 DNA is TGTGCCAGCAGCGGCGACCCGGGACAGGGAGGTGAGCAGTACGTC. Protein product: CASSGDPGQGGEQYV.

This clonotype was recorded a few times. The gene calls are TRBV28 and TRBJ2-5; the match to TRBD1 covers 8 bases. The ends lost 4 bases at V and 2 bases at J; junction bases unmatched: 6. The CDR3 has 15 residues. Germline loops: CDR1 MDHEN, CDR2 SYDVKM. The CDR3 nucleotides read TGTGCCAGCAGTTCGCCGGGACAGGAGCAAGAGACCCAGTACTTC. Translated, it gives CASSSPGQEQETQYF.

Notes on this clonotype: It is unclear where the CDR3 begins or ends on the DNA, so no DNA is shown, and the CDR3 is as TCRdb lists it. V is TRBV7-9 and J is TRBJ2-5; the D call of TRBD1 is as the table states it, not checked on the DNA. Germline-derived CDR1 and CDR2 are SEHNR and FQNEAQ (reference sequence). The CDR3 spans 13 amino acids, including both terminal residues. This CDR3 reads CASSEVGAGSPYF.

Many counts were recorded for this clonotype. The chain recombines TRBV20-1 with TRBJ2-7, with D maybe TRBD1 (5 bases). Trimming shortened V by 4 bases and J by 0 bases, and 10 bases separated the two germline ends. CDR1 is DFQATT, CDR2 SNEGSKA, per germline (reference sequence). This CDR3 contains 13 residues. The CDR3: CSAKRQLSYEQYF. CDR3 sequence (DNA): TGCAGTGCTAAAAGACAGCTCTCCTACGAGCAGTACTTC.

The chain couples TRBV10-3 to TRBJ1-1; D is unclear. Germline V gives CDR1 ENHRY, CDR2 SYGVKD. The V end lost 8 bases, the J end lost 6 bases, and 13 bases lay between the germline ends. CDR3 size: 12 residues. CDR3 DNA: TGTGCCATCCAGACGGATGGGTCTGAAGCTTTCTTT. It yields the protein CAIQTDGSEAFF.

The chain combines TRBV7-9 with TRBJ1-4; D gene ambiguous. The germline gives CDR1 SEHNR, CDR2 FQNEAQ (reference sequence). The V end lost 7 bases, the J end lost 7 bases, and 19 bases lay between the germline ends. This CDR3 spans 15 amino acids. Written as DNA, the CDR3 is TGTGCCAGCACCCAACTTTCCAGTGTTTCTGAAAAACTGTTTTTT. Its translation: CASTQLSSVSEKLFF.

The CDR3 DNA reads as TGCGCCAGCAGCTTGTCAGCGACTCCGGTGCTAGCGGGGGTTGCCTACGAGCAGTACTTC. Encoded protein: CASSLSATPVLAGVAYEQYF. The chain has TRBV5-1 and TRBJ2-7, with TRBD2 matching over 10 bases. CDR3 size: 20 residues. Germline V gene sequence: CDR1 SGHRS, CDR2 YFSETQ. J gave up 2 bases and V 1 base, and 18 bases lay outside the gene matches.

The sample holds a few counts of this clonotype. V is TRBV5-5 and J is TRBJ2-7; possible D gene TRBD1, 6 bases. The CDR3 sequence is 13 residues long. V lost 0 bases to trimming and J lost 7 bases, with 11 bases between them. Germline V gene lookup returns CDR1 SGHKS and CDR2 YYEKEE (reference sequence). Written as DNA, the CDR3 is TGTGCCAGCAGCTTGGGCGTACAGGGAGAGCAGTACTTC. This codes for CASSLGVQGEQYF.

This chain connects TRBV7-8 to TRBJ2-1; D possibly corresponds to TRBD2 (6 bases). CDR3 length: 17 residues. Looked up from germline, CDR1 is SGHVS and CDR2 is FQNEAQ. V was cut by 4 bases and J by 1 base, with 17 bases left in between. CDR3 loop: CASSSSSSSASYNEQFF. Written as DNA, the CDR3 is TGTGCCAGCAGCTCCTCTTCCTCTAGCGCGTCCTACAATGAGCAGTTCTTC.

The sample holds a few counts of this clonotype. The genes are TRBV18 and TRBJ2-1; 9 bases map to TRBD2. The CDR3 consists of 15 residues. Germline V gene lookup returns CDR1 KGHSH and CDR2 LQKENI. The junction had 4 bases not matched to a gene; V was cut back by 5 bases and J by 2 bases. The CDR3 nucleotides read TGTGCCAGCTCAGAAGCGGGGGGACCCTACAATGAGCAGTTCTTC. Its translation: CASSEAGGPYNEQFF.

This clonotype occurred a few times. The rearrangement links TRBV20-1 to TRBJ2-4, with D unclear. The germline CDR1 and CDR2 sequences are DFQATT and SNEGSKA (reference sequence). There are 13 residues in the CDR3. The ends were cut back, 3 bases at V and 5 bases at J, with 11 bases in the middle. The CDR3 nucleotides read TGCAGTGCTAGGCCTCATCAAGAAAACATTCAGTACTTC. Translation gives CSARPHQENIQYF.